This T cell receptor beta chain was documented in a study of OX40 agonist ivuxolimab in advanced cancers. Study summary: Patients treated during dose escalation were battling hepatocellular carcinoma, melanoma, renal cell or head and neck cancer.

CDR1 MDHEN and CDR2 SYDVKM come from the germline V gene. Trimming left V 6 bases short and J 5 bases short, with 13 bases between. This CDR3 has 13 amino acids. Measured with immunoSEQ multiplex PCR; TCRdb has only the in-frame clones, and not every one. The sample holds tens of thousands of clones, 84% seen once. The chain carries TRBV28 and TRBJ1-1; possibly TRBD1 for D (6 bases). Specimen: CD4+ or CD8+ T cells sorted from blood, collected in a trial of the OX40 agonist ivuxolimab. The origin of this receptor is an adult with an advanced solid tumor such as melanoma, head and neck, liver or kidney cancer. The CDR3 here is CASSPRGNTEAFF. DNA of the CDR3: TGTGCCAGCAGCCCGAGGGGGAATACTGAAGCTTTCTTT.